The rows below give T cell receptor beta chains drawn from one sample of a study of shared clonotypes between healthy human individuals. Sequenced by immunoSEQ multiplex PCR; TCRdb stores in-frame clones only, minus some. The data contain 150,000 to 200,000 clones, approximately 92% of them singletons. The sequencing input was naive CD4+ T cells sorted from blood. The source of these receptors is a woman younger than 45 in good health. CDR3s include the opening cysteine and the closing phenylalanine or tryptophan. D genes are given only for firm matches. Rows give clone size only sometimes, using once, few, many, or a class for an expanded clone.

TRBV28,.,.,TRBJ2-2,TGTGCCAGCAGACCCTATAGCGGTTCGGAGCTGTTTTTT,CASRPYSGSELFF
TRBV7-9,.,once,TRBJ2-7,TGTGCCAGCAGCTTAGATGACGATCACGCCTACGAGCAGTACTTC,CASSLDDDHAYEQYF
TRBV15,TRBD1,.,TRBJ2-2,TGTGCCACCACTGCCGGACAGGGACTCGGGGAGCTGTTTTTT,CATTAGQGLGELFF
TRBV28,.,.,TRBJ2-1,TGTGCCAGCAGTGGGACTCTTCCCAATGAGCAGTTCTTC,CASSGTLPNEQFF
TRBV19,.,.,TRBJ2-5,TGTGCCAGTAGTATCTGGTGGTCTTCGGAGACCCAGTACTTC,CASSIWWSSETQYF
TRBV9,TRBD2,.,TRBJ2-3,TGTGCCAGCAGCGTCGGGATAGCGGGAGGTCCAGATACGCAGTATTTT,CASSVGIAGGPDTQYF
TRBV7-7,.,.,TRBJ2-5,TGTGCCAGCGGCCCGGGCCAAGAGACCCAGTACTTC,CASGPGQETQYF
TRBV7-8,TRBD2,.,TRBJ2-2,TGTGCCAGCAGCGGGCGCCTAGCGGGAGGATCAGGCACCGGGGAGCTGTTTTTT,CASSGRLAGGSGTGELFF
TRBV6-6,.,once,TRBJ2-7,TGTGCCAGCAGTCGACAGTCCTACGAGCAGTACTTC,CASSRQSYEQYF
TRBV18,.,.,TRBJ1-1,TGTGCCAGCTCCGATCTAGGGTTGAACACTGAAGCTTTCTTT,CASSDLGLNTEAFF
TRBV19,.,.,TRBJ2-7,TGTGCCAGTAGCAGGGACCAAAACTACGAGCAGTACTTC,CASSRDQNYEQYF
TRBV9,TRBD2,.,TRBJ2-4,TGTGCCAGCAGCGTAGGAGGAGCTAGCGGGAGTTGGATAGGGGGGGAAAACATTCAGTACTTC,CASSVGGASGSWIGGENIQYF
TRBV18,TRBD2,.,TRBJ2-3,TGTGCCAGCAAGAGTGAGAGCGGGAGTATCGCAGATACGCAGTATTTT,CASKSESGSIADTQYF
TRBV11-2,.,once,TRBJ2-7,TGTGCCAGCAGCTTAGAGCCCCAGGGTTCCGAGCAGTACTTC,CASSLEPQGSEQYF
TRBV5-1,TRBD1,.,TRBJ1-2,TGCGCCAGCAGTCTCTCCGACAGGGGGGATGGCTACACCTTC,CASSLSDRGDGYTF
TRBV5-1,.,.,TRBJ2-7,TGCGCCAGCAGCTTGTCCCCCGGGACACTAAGACACTACGAGCAGTACTTC,CASSLSPGTLRHYEQYF
TRBV11-1,.,.,TRBJ2-1,TGTGCCAGCAGCTTAGACGGTCCTTCCTACAATGAGCAGTTCTTC,CASSLDGPSYNEQFF
TRBV11-3,.,.,TRBJ2-3,TGTGCCAGCAGCCCAAGGGACGGCACAGATACGCAGTATTTT,CASSPRDGTDTQYF
TRBV27,.,.,TRBJ2-6,TGTGCCAGCAGTTTATTGGGTCCTGGGGCCAACGTCCTGACTTTC,CASSLLGPGANVLTF
TRBV11-3,.,.,TRBJ2-7,TGTGCCAGCAGCTTTAGACCGACAGCCGACTACGAGCAGTACTTC,CASSFRPTADYEQYF
TRBV6-5,.,.,TRBJ2-5,TGTGCCAGCAGAGATACAACAGGACCTCGGTCGGCCCAGTACTTC,CASRDTTGPRSAQYF
TRBV5-1,TRBD2,.,TRBJ2-7,TGCGCCAGCGGGACTAGGGACGCCTACGAGCAGTACTTC,CASGTRDAYEQYF
TRBV21-1,.,.,TRBJ2-2,TGTGCCAGCAGCAAGTGGGCAGGCCCTTGTGGGGAGCTGTTTTTT,CASSKWAGPCGELFF
TRBV20-1,.,few,TRBJ1-4,TGCAGTGCTATGGCCAGGGGAAAACTGTTTTTT,CSAMARGKLFF
TRBV25-1,.,.,TRBJ2-3,TGTGCCAGCAGTGAACGGGGCACCGTCAGAGCTGATACGCAGTATTTT,CASSERGTVRADTQYF
TRBV28,TRBD1,few,TRBJ1-5,TGTGCCAGCAACCTACCGGGACAGGGAGTGGTCACGGGGCAGCCCCAGCATTTT,CASNLPGQGVVTGQPQHF
TRBV28,.,.,TRBJ2-2,TGTGCCAGCACCTTTAGTGGGAGTCGGACCGGGGAGCTGTTTTTT,CASTFSGSRTGELFF
TRBV6-5,.,once,TRBJ2-7,TGTGCCAGCAGTTACACCCTGACGACTAACGAGCAGTACTTC,CASSYTLTTNEQYF
TRBV15,.,once,TRBJ2-7,TGTGCCACCAGCAGAGGACGGACCTACTACGAGCAGTACTTC,CATSRGRTYYEQYF
TRBV28,.,once,TRBJ2-7,TGTGCCAGCAGCTTATCGACACCCAGTGGTCAGTACTTC,CASSLSTPSGQYF
TRBV28,.,.,TRBJ2-1,TGTGCCAGCAGAACGGGTGGGAGGCTCCCCAATGAGCAGTTCTTC,CASRTGGRLPNEQFF